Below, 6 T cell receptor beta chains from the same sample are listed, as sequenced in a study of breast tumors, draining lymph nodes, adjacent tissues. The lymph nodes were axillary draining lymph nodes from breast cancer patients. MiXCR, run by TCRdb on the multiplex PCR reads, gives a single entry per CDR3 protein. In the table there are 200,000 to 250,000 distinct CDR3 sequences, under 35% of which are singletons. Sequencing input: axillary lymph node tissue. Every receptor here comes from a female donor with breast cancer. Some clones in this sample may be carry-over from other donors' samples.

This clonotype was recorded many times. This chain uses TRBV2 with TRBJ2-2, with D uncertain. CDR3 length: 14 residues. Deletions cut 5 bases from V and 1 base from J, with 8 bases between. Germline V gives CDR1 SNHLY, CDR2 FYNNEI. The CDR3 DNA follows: TGTGCCAGCAGTCTCAACAAGAACACCGGGGAGCTGTTTTTT. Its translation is CASSLNKNTGELFF.

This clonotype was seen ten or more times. This CDR3 is CASSPDRATDTQYF. The CDR3, as DNA: TGCGCCAGCAGCCCGGACAGGGCCACAGATACGCAGTATTTT. The chain uses TRBV4-3 and TRBJ2-3; TRBD1 matches 8 bases. The V gene end was trimmed by 4 bases and the J gene end by 2 bases; junction bases not matched to a gene: 2. The CDR3 runs 14 residues. Germline values: CDR1 LGHNA, CDR2 YSLEER.

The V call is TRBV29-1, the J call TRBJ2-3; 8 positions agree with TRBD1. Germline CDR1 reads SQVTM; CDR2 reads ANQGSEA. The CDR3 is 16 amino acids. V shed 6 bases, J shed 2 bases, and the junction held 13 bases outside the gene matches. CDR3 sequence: CSVLGTGGRNTDTQYF. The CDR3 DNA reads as TGCAGCGTCCTGGGGACAGGCGGGCGGAACACAGATACGCAGTATTTT.

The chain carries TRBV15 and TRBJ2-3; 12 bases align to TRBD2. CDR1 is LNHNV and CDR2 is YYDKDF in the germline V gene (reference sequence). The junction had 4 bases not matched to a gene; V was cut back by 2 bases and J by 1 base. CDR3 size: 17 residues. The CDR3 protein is CATSRQTSGSGTDTQYF. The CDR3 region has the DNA TGTGCCACCAGCAGACAGACTAGCGGGAGCGGCACAGATACGCAGTATTTT.

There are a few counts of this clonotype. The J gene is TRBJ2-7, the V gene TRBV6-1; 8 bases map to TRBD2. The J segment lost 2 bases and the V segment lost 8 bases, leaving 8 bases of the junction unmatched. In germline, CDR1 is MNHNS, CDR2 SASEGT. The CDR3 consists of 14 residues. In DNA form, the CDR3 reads TGTGCCAGCGGCCCCAGCGGGAGTGCCTACGAGCAGTACTTC. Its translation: CASGPSGSAYEQYF.

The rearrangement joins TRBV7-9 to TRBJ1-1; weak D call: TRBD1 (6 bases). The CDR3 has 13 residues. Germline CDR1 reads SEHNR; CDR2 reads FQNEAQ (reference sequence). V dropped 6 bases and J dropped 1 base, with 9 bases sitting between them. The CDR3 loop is CASSWDTNTEAFF. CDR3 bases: TGTGCCAGCAGTTGGGACACGAACACTGAAGCTTTCTTT.